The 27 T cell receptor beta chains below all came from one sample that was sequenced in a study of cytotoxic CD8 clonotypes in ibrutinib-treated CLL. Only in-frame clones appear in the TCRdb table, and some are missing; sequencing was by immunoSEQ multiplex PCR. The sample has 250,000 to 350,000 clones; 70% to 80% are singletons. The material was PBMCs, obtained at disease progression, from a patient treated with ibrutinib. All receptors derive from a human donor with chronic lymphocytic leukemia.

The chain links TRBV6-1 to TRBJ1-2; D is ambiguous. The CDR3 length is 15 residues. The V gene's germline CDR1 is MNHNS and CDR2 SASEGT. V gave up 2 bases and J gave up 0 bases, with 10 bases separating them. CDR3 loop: CASSEWLGPNYGYTF. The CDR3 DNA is TGTGCCAGCAGTGAATGGCTAGGACCTAACTATGGCTACACCTTC.

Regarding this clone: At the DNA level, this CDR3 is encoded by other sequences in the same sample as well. The CDR3: CASSPQDRGYGYTF. The CDR3 coding sequence is TGTGCCAGCTCACCGCAGGACAGGGGCTATGGCTACACCTTC. The rearrangement uses TRBV18 and TRBJ1-2; 9 nucleotides agree with TRBD1. There are 14 residues in the CDR3. The germline V gene encodes CDR1 KGHSH and CDR2 LQKENI. V shed 3 bases, J shed 4 bases, and the junction held 3 bases outside the gene matches.

CDR3 sequence (DNA): TGCAGCGGGTTTTCAAGCAGCTCCTACGAGCAGTACTTC. Translating it yields CSGFSSSSYEQYF. The rearrangement joins TRBV29-1 to TRBJ2-7; no definite D call. This CDR3 has 13 amino acids. Germline values: CDR1 SQVTM, CDR2 ANQGSEA. The V end lost 7 bases, the J end lost 0 bases, and 13 bases lay between the germline ends.

The CDR3 loop is CASSENPNPEQYF. The CDR3 DNA follows: TGTGCCAGCAGTGAAAACCCAAACCCCGAGCAGTACTTC. The chain is built from TRBV25-1 and TRBJ2-7; D not resolved. Germline V gene data show CDR1 as MGHDK and CDR2 as SYGVNS. The CDR3 runs 13 residues. V lost 2 bases, J lost 6 bases, and 11 bases lay in between.

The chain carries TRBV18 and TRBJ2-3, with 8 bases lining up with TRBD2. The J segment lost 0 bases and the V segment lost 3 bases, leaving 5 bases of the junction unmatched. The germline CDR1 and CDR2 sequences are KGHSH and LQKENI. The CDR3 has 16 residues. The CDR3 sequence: CASSPPSGYSTDTQYF. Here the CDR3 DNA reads TGTGCCAGCTCACCTCCTAGCGGGTATAGCACAGATACGCAGTATTTT.

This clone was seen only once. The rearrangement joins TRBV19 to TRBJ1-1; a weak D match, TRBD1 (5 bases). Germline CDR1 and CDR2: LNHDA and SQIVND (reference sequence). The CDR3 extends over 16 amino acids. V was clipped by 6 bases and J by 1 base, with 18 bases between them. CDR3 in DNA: TGTGCCAGTAGCTCCAACGGGGGACTGAGGAACACTGAAGCTTTCTTT. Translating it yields CASSSNGGLRNTEAFF. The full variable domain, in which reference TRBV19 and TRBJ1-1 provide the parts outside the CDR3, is DGGITQSPKYLFRKEGQNVTLSCEQNLNHDAMYWYRQDPGQGLRLIYYSQIVNDFQKGDIAEGYSVSREKKESFPLTVTSAQKNPTAFYLCASSSNGGLRNTEAFFGQGTRLTVV.

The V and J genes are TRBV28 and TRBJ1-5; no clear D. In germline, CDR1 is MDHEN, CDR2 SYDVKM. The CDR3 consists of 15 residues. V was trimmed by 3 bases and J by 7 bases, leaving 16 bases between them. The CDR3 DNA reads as TGTGCCAGCAGTTTGGGAACACCCCCGGGGCAGCCCCAGCATTTT. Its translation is CASSLGTPPGQPQHF.

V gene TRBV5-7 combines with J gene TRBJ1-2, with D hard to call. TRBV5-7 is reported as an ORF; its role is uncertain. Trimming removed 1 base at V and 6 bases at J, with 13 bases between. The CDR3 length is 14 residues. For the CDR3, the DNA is TGTGCCAGCAGCTTGTTAGAGGCCCGGGATGGCTACACCTTC. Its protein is CASSLLEARDGYTF.

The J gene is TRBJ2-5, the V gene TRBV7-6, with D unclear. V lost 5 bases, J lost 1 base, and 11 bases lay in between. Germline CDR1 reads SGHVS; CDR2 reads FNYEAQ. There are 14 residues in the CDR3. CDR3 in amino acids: CASSPPRLQETQYF. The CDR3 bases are TGTGCCAGCAGCCCGCCACGGCTCCAAGAGACCCAGTACTTC.

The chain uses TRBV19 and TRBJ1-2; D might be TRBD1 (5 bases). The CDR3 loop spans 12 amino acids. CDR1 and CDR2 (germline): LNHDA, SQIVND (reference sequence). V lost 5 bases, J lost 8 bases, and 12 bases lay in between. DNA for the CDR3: TGTGCCAGTAGTTACCGGGGCCAGGGCTACACCTTC. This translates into CASSYRGQGYTF.

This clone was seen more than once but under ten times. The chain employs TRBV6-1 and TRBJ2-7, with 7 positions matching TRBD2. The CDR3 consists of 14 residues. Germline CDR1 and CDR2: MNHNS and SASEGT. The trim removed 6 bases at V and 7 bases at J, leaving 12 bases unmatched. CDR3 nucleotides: TGTGCCAGCAGACCTCGGGGCAGGGAGGGGGAGCAGTACTTC. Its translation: CASRPRGREGEQYF.

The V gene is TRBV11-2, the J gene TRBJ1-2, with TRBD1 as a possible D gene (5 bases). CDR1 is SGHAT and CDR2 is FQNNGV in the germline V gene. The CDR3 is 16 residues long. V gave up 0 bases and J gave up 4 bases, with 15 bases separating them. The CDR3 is CASSLDGGVRPYGYTF. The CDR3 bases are TGTGCCAGCAGCTTAGATGGGGGTGTACGTCCCTATGGCTACACCTTC.

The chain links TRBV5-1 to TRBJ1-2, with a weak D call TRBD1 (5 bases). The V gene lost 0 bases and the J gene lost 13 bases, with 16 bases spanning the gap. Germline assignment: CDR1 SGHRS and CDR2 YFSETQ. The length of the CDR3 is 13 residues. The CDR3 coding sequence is TGCGCCAGCAGCTTGGTGGCAGGGCACGGTGTCACCTTC. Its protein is CASSLVAGHGVTF.

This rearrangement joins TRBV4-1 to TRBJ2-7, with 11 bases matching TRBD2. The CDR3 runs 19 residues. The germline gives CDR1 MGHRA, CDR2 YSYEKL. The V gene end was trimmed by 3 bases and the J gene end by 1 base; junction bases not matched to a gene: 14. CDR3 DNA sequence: TGCGCCAGCAGCCACCCAAGGGGTAGCGGGAGGGCCGGGTCCTACGAGCAGTACTTC. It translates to CASSHPRGSGRAGSYEQYF.

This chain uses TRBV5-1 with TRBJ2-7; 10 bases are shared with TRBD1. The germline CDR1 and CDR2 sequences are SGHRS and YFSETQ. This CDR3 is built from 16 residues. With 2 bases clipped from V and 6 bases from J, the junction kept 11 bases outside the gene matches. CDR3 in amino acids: CASSFNPGQGTAEQYF. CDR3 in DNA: TGCGCCAGCAGCTTCAACCCGGGACAGGGGACTGCCGAGCAGTACTTC.

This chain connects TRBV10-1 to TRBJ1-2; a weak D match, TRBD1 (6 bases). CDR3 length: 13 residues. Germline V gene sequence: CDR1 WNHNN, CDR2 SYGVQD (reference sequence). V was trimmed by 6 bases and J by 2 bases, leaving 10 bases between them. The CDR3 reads CASSLDRNYGYTF. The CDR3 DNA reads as TGCGCCAGCAGCCTGGACAGAAACTATGGCTACACCTTC.

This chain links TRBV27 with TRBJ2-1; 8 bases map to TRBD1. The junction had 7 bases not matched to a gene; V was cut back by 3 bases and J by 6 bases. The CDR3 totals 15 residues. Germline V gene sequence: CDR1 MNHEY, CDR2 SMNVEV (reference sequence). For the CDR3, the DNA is TGTGCCAGCAGTTTCATGGACAGGGAAGCCAATGAGCAGTTCTTC. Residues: CASSFMDREANEQFF.

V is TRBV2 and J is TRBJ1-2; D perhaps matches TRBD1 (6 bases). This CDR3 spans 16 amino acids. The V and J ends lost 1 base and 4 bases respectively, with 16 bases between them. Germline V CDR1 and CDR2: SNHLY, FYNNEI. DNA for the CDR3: TGTGCCAGCAGTGAAGTCAGGGGAGTGAAAGCCTATGGCTACACCTTC. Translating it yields CASSEVRGVKAYGYTF.

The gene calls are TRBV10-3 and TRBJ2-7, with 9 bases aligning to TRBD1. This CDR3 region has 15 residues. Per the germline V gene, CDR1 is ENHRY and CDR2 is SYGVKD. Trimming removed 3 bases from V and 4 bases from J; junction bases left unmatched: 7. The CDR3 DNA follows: TGTGCCATCAGTGAACGAGGACAGGGGATGTACGAGCAGTACTTC. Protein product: CAISERGQGMYEQYF.

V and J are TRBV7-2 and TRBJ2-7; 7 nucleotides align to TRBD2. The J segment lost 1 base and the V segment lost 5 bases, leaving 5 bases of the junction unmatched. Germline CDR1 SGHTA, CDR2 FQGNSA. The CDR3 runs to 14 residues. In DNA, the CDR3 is TGTGCCAGCAGCACGGGGGGAACGTCCTACGAGCAGTACTTC. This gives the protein CASSTGGTSYEQYF. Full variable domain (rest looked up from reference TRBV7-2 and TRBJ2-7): GAGVSQSPSNKVTEKGKDVELRCDPISGHTALYWYRQSLGQGLEFLIYFQGNSAPDKSGLPSDRFSAERTGGSVSTLTIQRTQQEDSAVYLCASSTGGTSYEQYFGPGTRLTVT.

CDR3 sequence reads: CASSSNRPRAGQYF. CDR3 nucleotide sequence: TGTGCCAGCAGCTCTAACAGACCAAGAGCTGGGCAGTACTTC. The chain has TRBV6-6 and TRBJ2-7, with unresolved D. The germline CDR1 and CDR2 sequences are MNHNY and SVGAGI (reference sequence). CDR3 length equals 14 residues. V lost 6 bases and J 9 bases, leaving 21 bases between the germline ends.

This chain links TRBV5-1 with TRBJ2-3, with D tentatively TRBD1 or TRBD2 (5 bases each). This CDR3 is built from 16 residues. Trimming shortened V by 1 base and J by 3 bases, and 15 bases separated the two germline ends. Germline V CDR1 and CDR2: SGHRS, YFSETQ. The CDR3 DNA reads TGCGCCAGCAGCTTGTCATGGGGGTGGCGGACAGATACGCAGTATTTT. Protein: CASSLSWGWRTDTQYF.

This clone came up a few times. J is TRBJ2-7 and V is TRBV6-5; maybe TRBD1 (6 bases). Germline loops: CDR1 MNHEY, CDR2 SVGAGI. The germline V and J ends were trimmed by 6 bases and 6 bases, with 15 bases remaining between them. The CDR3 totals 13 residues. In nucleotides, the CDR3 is TGTGCCAGCAGGCCGAACAGGGTTGCCGAGCAGTACTTC. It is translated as CASRPNRVAEQYF.

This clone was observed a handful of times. The CDR3 is CASSVGNRVYEQYF. CDR3 in DNA: TGTGCCAGCAGCGTAGGAAACCGAGTCTACGAGCAGTACTTC. The chain is built from TRBV9 and TRBJ2-7; D remains unclear. The germline V and J ends were trimmed by 0 bases and 3 bases, with 10 bases remaining between them. Germline lookup yields CDR1 SGDLS and CDR2 YYNGEE. CDR3 length: 14 amino acids.

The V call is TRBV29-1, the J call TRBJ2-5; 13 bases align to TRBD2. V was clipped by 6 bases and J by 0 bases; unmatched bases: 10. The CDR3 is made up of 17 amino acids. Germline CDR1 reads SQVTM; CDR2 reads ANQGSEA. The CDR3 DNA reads TGCAGCGTGAACGGACTAGCGGGAGAGGTGTACCAAGAGACCCAGTACTTC. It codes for CSVNGLAGEVYQETQYF.

The CDR3: CATSRRQGLRAQYF. CDR3 nucleotide sequence: TGTGCCACCAGCAGAAGACAGGGCCTCAGGGCCCAGTACTTC. V and J are TRBV15 and TRBJ2-5; 7 nucleotides align to TRBD1. The trim removed 2 bases at V and 9 bases at J, leaving 9 bases unmatched. Germline CDR1 is LNHNV and CDR2 is YYDKDF (reference sequence). CDR3 size: 14 residues.

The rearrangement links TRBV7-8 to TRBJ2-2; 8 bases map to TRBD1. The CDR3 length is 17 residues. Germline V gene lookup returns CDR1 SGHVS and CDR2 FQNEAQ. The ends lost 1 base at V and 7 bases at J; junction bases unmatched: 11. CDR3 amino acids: CASSLVGRSGGHGELFF. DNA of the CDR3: TGTGCCAGCAGCTTAGTCGGGCGGTCAGGGGGCCACGGGGAGCTGTTTTTT.